This T cell receptor (beta chain) was captured in a study of T-cell reconstitution after alpha-beta-depleted transplantation in children. Preparing the TCRbeta library involved the use of unique molecular identifiers. One entry per CDR3 protein results from TCRdb running MiXCR on the PCR reads. There are about 78,000 distinct CDR3 sequences in the sample; approximately 14% occur only once, and about 25% lies in the top ten. General study results and limits: T-cell numbers and diversity one year post-transplant derived largely from freshly generated T cells.

As for this clonotype: Its target is not known.

CDR3 length: 12 residues. From germline, CDR1 is DFQATT and CDR2 SNEGSKA (reference sequence). Trimming cost V 3 bases and J 12 bases, with 14 bases left between them. The chain is built from TRBV20-1 and TRBJ1-4, with no clear D. The sequence was collected from a male patient between 2 and 10 years old who had a stem cell transplant for acute lymphoblastic leukemia, so the T cells may come from the graft donor. The sequencing here drew on PBMCs, mostly from graft donor cells, taken 180 days after TCRalphabeta/CD19-depleted stem cell transplant. CDR3 sequence: CSASSGQLELFF. Here the CDR3 DNA reads TGCAGTGCTAGCTCGGGTCAGTTAGAACTGTTTTTT.